A selection of T cell receptor beta chains follows, all from one sample in a study of Ad26.COV2.S vaccination and SARS-CoV-2 variants. Sequenced by immunoSEQ multiplex PCR; TCRdb stores in-frame clones only, minus some. The sample holds hundreds of thousands of clones; roughly 90% are singletons and the top ten take roughly an eighth. The material sequenced was peripheral blood, taken in a trial of Ad26.COV2.S vaccine versus placebo. The receptors shown here come from a person between 18 and 65 years old who received the Ad26.COV2.S COVID-19 vaccine or a placebo. The CDR3 runs from the conserved cysteine through the conserved F or W. Fields, in order: clone size, D gene, V gene, J gene, CDR3 protein, CDR3 DNA. A D gene is named only where the DNA matches it firmly. The size entry is marked missing in some rows and otherwise reads once, few, many or a size class.

clone size: NA; D gene: TRBD1; V gene: TRBV7-8; J gene: TRBJ1-2; CDR3 protein: CASSGDRGQDGYTF; CDR3 DNA: TGTGCCAGCAGCGGAGACAGGGGTCAGGATGGCTACACCTTC
clone size: NA; D gene: NA; V gene: TRBV5-4; J gene: TRBJ2-1; CDR3 protein: CASSSGGGGRDEQFF; CDR3 DNA: TGTGCCAGCAGCTCAGGGGGGGGCGGTCGGGATGAGCAGTTCTTC
clone size: NA; D gene: NA; V gene: TRBV27; J gene: TRBJ1-1; CDR3 protein: CASSTNRDTEAFF; CDR3 DNA: TGTGCCAGCAGTACCAACAGGGACACTGAAGCTTTCTTT
clone size: NA; D gene: NA; V gene: TRBV19; J gene: TRBJ1-5; CDR3 protein: CAAALNSVLQPQHF; CDR3 DNA: TGTGCCGCGGCGTTAAACAGCGTTTTACAGCCCCAGCATTTT
clone size: NA; D gene: NA; V gene: TRBV3-1/TRBV3-2; J gene: TRBJ2-7; CDR3 protein: CASSPTYEQYF; CDR3 DNA: TGTGCCAGCAGCCCTACCTACGAGCAGTACTTC
clone size: NA; D gene: TRBD2; V gene: TRBV11-2; J gene: TRBJ2-1; CDR3 protein: CASSWKGGSPSSSYNEQFF; CDR3 DNA: TGTGCCAGCAGCTGGAAAGGCGGGAGCCCTTCGAGCTCCTACAATGAGCAGTTCTTC
clone size: NA; D gene: TRBD1; V gene: TRBV7-9; J gene: TRBJ1-2; CDR3 protein: CASSILGTGGNGYTF; CDR3 DNA: TGTGCCAGCAGCATCCTCGGGACAGGGGGAAATGGCTACACCTTC
clone size: NA; D gene: NA; V gene: TRBV5-1; J gene: TRBJ2-3; CDR3 protein: CASTFQHPTDTQYF; CDR3 DNA: TGCGCCAGCACCTTCCAACACCCCACAGATACGCAGTATTTT
clone size: NA; D gene: NA; V gene: TRBV28; J gene: TRBJ2-7; CDR3 protein: CASSLNGYYEQYF; CDR3 DNA: TGTGCCAGCAGTTTAAACGGATACTACGAGCAGTACTTC
clone size: NA; D gene: NA; V gene: TRBV3-1/TRBV3-2; J gene: TRBJ2-2; CDR3 protein: CASSPSSHANTGELFF; CDR3 DNA: TGTGCCAGCAGCCCATCTAGCCACGCGAACACCGGGGAGCTGTTTTTT
clone size: NA; D gene: NA; V gene: TRBV25-1; J gene: TRBJ1-4; CDR3 protein: CASETGINEKLFF; CDR3 DNA: TGTGCCAGCGAGACAGGAATTAATGAAAAACTGTTTTTT
clone size: NA; D gene: TRBD1; V gene: TRBV19; J gene: TRBJ1-4; CDR3 protein: CASSKGQAQSLFF; CDR3 DNA: TGTGCCAGTAGTAAAGGACAGGCTCAATCACTGTTTTTT
clone size: NA; D gene: NA; V gene: TRBV24-1; J gene: TRBJ2-5; CDR3 protein: CATSGSGEEETQYF; CDR3 DNA: TGTGCCACCAGTGGTTCAGGGGAAGAGGAGACCCAGTACTTC
clone size: few; D gene: NA; V gene: TRBV7-6; J gene: TRBJ1-6; CDR3 protein: CASSPNGGASPLHF; CDR3 DNA: TGTGCCAGCAGCCCAAATGGGGGAGCTTCACCCCTCCACTTT
clone size: NA; D gene: TRBD2; V gene: TRBV25-1; J gene: TRBJ2-7; CDR3 protein: CASSALAGDEQYF; CDR3 DNA: TGTGCCAGCAGTGCTCTAGCGGGAGACGAGCAGTACTTC
clone size: NA; D gene: NA; V gene: TRBV2; J gene: TRBJ2-3; CDR3 protein: CASSEFDPANTDTQYF; CDR3 DNA: TGTGCCAGCAGTGAATTTGATCCCGCGAACACAGATACGCAGTATTTT
clone size: once; D gene: TRBD1; V gene: TRBV28; J gene: TRBJ1-3; CDR3 protein: CASSQGQGAVNTIYF; CDR3 DNA: TGTGCCAGCAGTCAGGGACAGGGGGCGGTTAACACCATATATTTT